A selection of T cell receptor beta chains follows, all from one sample in a study of identical twins. TCRdb independently ran MiXCR on the 5' RACE reads; one entry per CDR3 protein. The sample lists around 250,000 distinct CDR3 sequences, about 13% occurring once. The sample was also linked to a second study, of yellow fever vaccine responses in identical twins.

Specimen: memory (CD45RO+) T cells sorted from blood. Receptor source: a young woman in good health. CDR3s include the opening cysteine and the closing phenylalanine or tryptophan. The order of the fields is D gene, V gene, J gene, clone size, CDR3 DNA, CDR3 protein. The D gene is left open where the match is weak. Clone size appears in some rows only: once, few, many, or a class for an expanded clone.

d_call: .
v_call: TRBV29-1
j_call: TRBJ2-1
clone_size: .
cdr3_nt: TGCAGCGTAAATACAGGGTTCTCCTACAATGAGCAGTTCTTC
cdr3_aa: CSVNTGFSYNEQFF

d_call: TRBD2
v_call: TRBV12-3/TRBV12-4
j_call: TRBJ2-7
clone_size: many
cdr3_nt: TGTGCCAGCAGTTTAGTGGCTAGCGGGAGTGACGAGCAGTACTTC
cdr3_aa: CASSLVASGSDEQYF

d_call: .
v_call: TRBV7-2
j_call: TRBJ2-5
clone_size: .
cdr3_nt: TGTGCCAGCAGCTTACATTCCCGATCCGAAGTAGAGACCCAGTACTTC
cdr3_aa: CASSLHSRSEVETQYF

d_call: TRBD2
v_call: TRBV4-3
j_call: TRBJ2-1
clone_size: .
cdr3_nt: TGCGCCAGCAGCCAAGTATCCCTAGCGGGAGGCAATGAGCAGTTCTTC
cdr3_aa: CASSQVSLAGGNEQFF

d_call: TRBD1
v_call: TRBV12-3/TRBV12-4
j_call: TRBJ2-5
clone_size: .
cdr3_nt: TGTGCCAGCAGTGAACGACATAGGGGGACAGCAGCCACCCAGTACTTC
cdr3_aa: CASSERHRGTAATQYF

d_call: .
v_call: TRBV7-9
j_call: TRBJ2-1
clone_size: once
cdr3_nt: TGTGCCAGCAGCTTAGTCATCACGGACGGACACAATGAGCAGTTCTTC
cdr3_aa: CASSLVITDGHNEQFF

d_call: TRBD2
v_call: TRBV3-1
j_call: TRBJ2-2
clone_size: many
cdr3_nt: TGTGCCAGCAGCCCCAGCGGGGGGGGTAACACCGGGGAGCTGTTTTTT
cdr3_aa: CASSPSGGGNTGELFF

d_call: .
v_call: TRBV7-6
j_call: TRBJ2-3
clone_size: .
cdr3_nt: TGTGCCAGCAGCTTAGAACTTCTGGACACCACAGATACGCAGTATTTT
cdr3_aa: CASSLELLDTTDTQYF

d_call: TRBD2
v_call: TRBV12-5
j_call: TRBJ2-1
clone_size: few
cdr3_nt: TGTGCTAGTGGTTTGGGACTAGCGGGCCTCAATGAGCAGTTCTTC
cdr3_aa: CASGLGLAGLNEQFF

d_call: .
v_call: TRBV3-1
j_call: TRBJ2-7
clone_size: few
cdr3_nt: TGTGCCAGCAGCCAAGGCTTCGGGGGACTCCGTCCCCGGTACTTC
cdr3_aa: CASSQGFGGLRPRYF

d_call: .
v_call: TRBV19
j_call: TRBJ2-1
clone_size: .
cdr3_nt: TGTGCCAGTAGTGCACACGGGGGCGACCTTTACAATGAGCAGTTCTTC
cdr3_aa: CASSAHGGDLYNEQFF

d_call: .
v_call: TRBV6-1
j_call: TRBJ2-2
clone_size: few
cdr3_nt: TGTGCCAGCAGAATGGGGACCACCGGGGAGCTGTTTTTT
cdr3_aa: CASRMGTTGELFF

d_call: .
v_call: TRBV12-3/TRBV12-4
j_call: TRBJ2-1
clone_size: .
cdr3_nt: TGTGCCAGCACCTCGCGCAGGGGAGCGATACAGAATGAGCAGTTCTTC
cdr3_aa: CASTSRRGAIQNEQFF

d_call: .
v_call: TRBV20-1
j_call: TRBJ2-1
clone_size: .
cdr3_nt: TGCAGTGCCCCCCCGGGGACGGCCAAGTACAATGAGCAGTTCTTC
cdr3_aa: CSAPPGTAKYNEQFF

d_call: .
v_call: TRBV7-7
j_call: TRBJ2-3
clone_size: .
cdr3_nt: TGTGCTAGCAGCCGCCGGGACATGGATGGTACGCAGTATTTT
cdr3_aa: CASSRRDMDGTQYF

d_call: .
v_call: TRBV10-1
j_call: TRBJ2-1
clone_size: .
cdr3_nt: TGCGCCAGCACTAAAATCGGGGCGGGGAAAGCCTACAATGAGCAGTTCTTC
cdr3_aa: CASTKIGAGKAYNEQFF

d_call: .
v_call: TRBV3-1
j_call: TRBJ2-2
clone_size: many
cdr3_nt: TGTGCCAGCAGCCGCAGGGCCCACGGGGAGCTGTTTTTT
cdr3_aa: CASSRRAHGELFF

d_call: TRBD1
v_call: TRBV5-1
j_call: TRBJ2-2
clone_size: .
cdr3_nt: TGCGCCAGCAGCCGTGACAGGGGGCAAGTCGGGGAGCTGTTTTTT
cdr3_aa: CASSRDRGQVGELFF

d_call: .
v_call: TRBV6-6
j_call: TRBJ1-2
clone_size: .
cdr3_nt: TGTGCCAGCAGCCTCGTCCCTTATGGCTACACCTTC
cdr3_aa: CASSLVPYGYTF

d_call: .
v_call: TRBV20-1
j_call: TRBJ2-1
clone_size: .
cdr3_nt: TGCAGTGCTAGGGAAGGGTCCCCCTACAATGAGCAGTTCTTC
cdr3_aa: CSAREGSPYNEQFF

d_call: TRBD1
v_call: TRBV7-9
j_call: TRBJ2-5
clone_size: many
cdr3_nt: TGTGCCAGCAGCGTGGGACAGATCCAAGAGACCCAGTACTTC
cdr3_aa: CASSVGQIQETQYF

d_call: TRBD1
v_call: TRBV10-3
j_call: TRBJ2-7
clone_size: .
cdr3_nt: TGTGCCATCAGTGAGTCGGGACAGGGCTACGAGCAGTACTTC
cdr3_aa: CAISESGQGYEQYF

d_call: .
v_call: TRBV7-9
j_call: TRBJ1-1
clone_size: .
cdr3_nt: TGTGCCAGCAGCTTAGCTTTTCCTCCGAACACTGAAGCTTTCTTT
cdr3_aa: CASSLAFPPNTEAFF

d_call: .
v_call: TRBV5-1
j_call: TRBJ2-3
clone_size: .
cdr3_nt: TGCGCCAGCAGCCCCTTAGGTGGGGCCGGCACAGATACGCAGTATTTT
cdr3_aa: CASSPLGGAGTDTQYF

d_call: .
v_call: TRBV20-1
j_call: TRBJ2-7
clone_size: few
cdr3_nt: TGCAGTGCTAGATCTGAGCGTCCCCACTCCTACGAGCAGTACTTC
cdr3_aa: CSARSERPHSYEQYF

d_call: .
v_call: TRBV27
j_call: TRBJ2-1
clone_size: few
cdr3_nt: TGTGCCAGCAGTTCCGTCGACACATACAATGAGCAGTTCTTC
cdr3_aa: CASSSVDTYNEQFF

d_call: .
v_call: TRBV28
j_call: TRBJ2-7
clone_size: .
cdr3_nt: TGTGCCAGCAGTTTAAAAGGGATGGTCTCCTACGAGCAGTACTTC
cdr3_aa: CASSLKGMVSYEQYF

d_call: .
v_call: TRBV21-1
j_call: TRBJ2-7
clone_size: .
cdr3_nt: TGTGCCAGCAGCAAACGAGCCCCGACAACTAGCGGGAGGGTCTCCTACGAGCAGTACTTC
cdr3_aa: CASSKRAPTTSGRVSYEQYF

d_call: TRBD2
v_call: TRBV20-1
j_call: TRBJ2-2
clone_size: .
cdr3_nt: TGCTGTGCTAGCGGGGACATTAACACCGGGGAGCTGTTTTTT
cdr3_aa: CCASGDINTGELFF

d_call: .
v_call: TRBV7-3
j_call: TRBJ2-1
clone_size: few
cdr3_nt: TGTGCCAGCAGCCCTTCCCTTTCCGGGGGATCCTACAATGAGCAGTTCTTC
cdr3_aa: CASSPSLSGGSYNEQFF

d_call: .
v_call: TRBV20-1
j_call: TRBJ2-1
clone_size: few
cdr3_nt: TGCAGTGCTAGGTTCCCAGCGGGCCGGCCCACGCAGTTCTTC
cdr3_aa: CSARFPAGRPTQFF

d_call: .
v_call: TRBV7-2
j_call: TRBJ1-1
clone_size: many
cdr3_nt: TGTGCCAGCAGCTTATATTCCGGGGACACTGAAGCTTTCTTT
cdr3_aa: CASSLYSGDTEAFF

d_call: .
v_call: TRBV5-6
j_call: TRBJ2-2
clone_size: .
cdr3_nt: TGTGCCAGCAAGCCCCGTCGTAACACCGGGGAGCTGTTTTTT
cdr3_aa: CASKPRRNTGELFF